The clone carrying this T cell receptor beta chain came up many times. In making diagnoses, clinical symptoms, serum thyroxine and TRAb, thyroid ultrasound and orbital computed tomography were all used. This sample is part of a study of T cells in Graves' hyperthyroidism and ophthalmopathy. After removal of 1 base from V and 7 bases from J, the junction contained 7 bases not matched to a gene. CDR3 length equals 15 residues. Germline assignment: CDR1 DFQATT and CDR2 SNEGSKA (reference sequence). RNA transcripts were the template for amplifying TCR beta CDR3 regions. Using the HTBI primer set, a first-round RT-PCR was run on the TCR CDR3. TCRdb recomputed calls from the multiplex PCR reads with MiXCR, one row per CDR3 protein. The sample shows 300,000 to 450,000 distinct CDR3 sequences, around a sixth of them seen only once.

The chain uses TRBV20-1 and TRBJ1-4; 9 bases agree with TRBD1. Sample: blood. The receptor was derived from a young woman with Graves' hyperthyroidism that later progressed to Graves' ophthalmopathy. Here the CDR3 reads CSARVVGTGSEKLFF. CDR3 coding DNA: TGCAGTGCTAGAGTTGTAGGGACAGGGTCTGAAAAACTGTTTTTT.